The rows below give T cell receptor beta chains drawn from one sample of a study of T cell changes during pregnancy in multiple sclerosis. Here immunoSEQ multiplex PCR was the method, and the copy in TCRdb shows in-frame clones only, minus some. The data contain some 110,000 clones, approximately 90% of them singletons. Specimen: peripheral blood, collected in the third trimester of pregnancy. Receptor source: a female donor with multiple sclerosis, enrolled in a pregnancy study. The CDR3 runs from the conserved cysteine through the conserved F or W. Fields, in order: V gene, clone size, J gene, D gene, CDR3 protein, CDR3 DNA. A D gene is named only where the DNA matches it firmly. Clone sizes are given selectively: once, few, many, or a class where the clone is expanded.

TRBV28	once	TRBJ2-6	TRBD2	CASSFPGGISGANVLTF	TGTGCCAGCAGTTTCCCGGGGGGGATCTCTGGGGCCAACGTCCTGACTTTC
TRBV2	.	TRBJ1-5	TRBD1	CASSDSGDRGYQPQHF	TGTGCCAGCAGTGATTCGGGGGACAGGGGCTATCAGCCCCAGCATTTT
TRBV30	.	TRBJ2-3	TRBD2	CASSGGAIGTDTQYF	TGTGCCTCTAGCGGGGGGGCGATCGGCACAGATACGCAGTATTTT
TRBV5-4	.	TRBJ2-1	.	CASSLVGGGRNEQFF	TGTGCCAGCAGCTTGGTTGGGGGAGGACGGAATGAGCAGTTCTTC
TRBV9	.	TRBJ2-1	TRBD2	CASSVGAGGAYNEQFF	TGTGCCAGCAGCGTAGGAGCGGGGGGAGCCTACAATGAGCAGTTCTTC
TRBV7-9	.	TRBJ1-2	.	CASSLMAGANYGYTF	TGTGCCAGCAGCTTAATGGCAGGTGCTAACTATGGCTACACCTTC
TRBV5-1	.	TRBJ2-7	.	CASSLSSSPSYEQYF	TGCGCCAGCAGCTTGTCTAGCAGCCCCTCCTACGAGCAGTACTTC
TRBV10-3	.	TRBJ1-1	.	CAIRTPDTEAFF	TGTGCCATCAGGACTCCCGACACTGAAGCTTTCTTT
TRBV6-5	.	TRBJ2-1	.	CAIPRESSYNEQFF	TGTGCCATCCCCCGGGAGAGCTCCTACAATGAGCAGTTCTTC
TRBV9	.	TRBJ2-6	.	CASSVEGAGGANVLTF	TGTGCCAGCAGCGTAGAAGGGGCAGGTGGGGCCAACGTCCTGACTTTC
TRBV9	.	TRBJ2-5	.	CASSVLATPETQYF	TGTGCCAGCAGCGTACTAGCCACTCCCGAGACCCAGTACTTC
TRBV27	once	TRBJ2-2	TRBD2	CASSLLLAGVNTGELFF	TGTGCCAGCAGTCTCCTACTAGCGGGGGTGAACACCGGGGAGCTGTTTTTT
TRBV5-6	few	TRBJ1-3	.	CASSLGGSLGGNTIYF	TGTGCCAGCAGCTTGGGAGGGTCTCTTGGTGGAAACACCATATATTTT
TRBV7-2	.	TRBJ1-1	TRBD1	CASSLTPGGGTEAFF	TGTGCCAGCAGCTTAACTCCAGGGGGCGGCACTGAAGCTTTCTTT
TRBV7-3	.	TRBJ2-3	.	CASSLGGKPRRTDTQYF	TGTGCCAGCAGCTTAGGAGGGAAACCTCGCCGGACAGATACGCAGTATTTT
TRBV5-6	.	TRBJ2-7	.	CASSLAGVEDEQYF	TGTGCCAGCAGCTTGGCCGGGGTAGAGGACGAGCAGTACTTC
TRBV5-1	.	TRBJ2-3	.	CASSLSGRDTQYF	TGCGCCAGCAGCCTGAGTGGGCGAGATACGCAGTATTTT
TRBV5-1	.	TRBJ1-1	.	CASSPLSGGTEAFF	TGCGCCAGCAGCCCCCTGTCGGGGGGGACTGAAGCTTTCTTT
TRBV10-3	.	TRBJ2-3	.	CAISESDKSTDTQYF	TGTGCCATCAGTGAATCGGACAAGAGCACAGATACGCAGTATTTT
TRBV7-9	.	TRBJ1-4	.	CASSLGPRGDGQEKLFF	TGTGCCAGCAGCTTGGGTCCGCGGGGGGATGGACAGGAAAAACTGTTTTTT
TRBV19	.	TRBJ1-1	.	CASSTVPGGTEAFF	TGTGCCAGTAGTACGGTCCCCGGGGGGACTGAAGCTTTCTTT
TRBV6-5	.	TRBJ1-2	TRBD1	CASSPMTGIAYGYTF	TGTGCCAGCAGTCCAATGACAGGGATTGCCTATGGCTACACCTTC
TRBV18	.	TRBJ2-7	TRBD2	CASSPSGTSGLEQYF	TGTGCCAGCTCACCCTCCGGGACTAGCGGACTCGAGCAGTACTTC
TRBV7-9	.	TRBJ1-5	.	CASSPGSNQPQHF	TGTGCCAGCAGCCCAGGGTCTAATCAGCCCCAGCATTTT
TRBV6-1	.	TRBJ1-1	.	CASSEVPGGAPIEAFF	TGTGCCAGCAGTGAAGTACCGGGGGGCGCACCGATTGAAGCTTTCTTT
TRBV15	.	TRBJ2-7	TRBD1	CATSGRQGRLYEQYF	TGTGCCACCAGCGGAAGACAGGGAAGGCTCTACGAGCAGTACTTC
TRBV5-5	.	TRBJ2-1	TRBD2	CASTPPSGTSVGEQFF	TGTGCCAGCACTCCCCCCTCCGGGACTAGCGTTGGTGAGCAGTTCTTC
TRBV29-1	.	TRBJ1-3	.	CSVMTGSGNTIYF	TGCAGCGTTATGACAGGCTCTGGAAACACCATATATTTT
TRBV2	.	TRBJ1-5	.	CASSPKGDQPQHF	TGTGCCAGCTCGCCGAAGGGGGATCAGCCCCAGCATTTT
TRBV5-5	.	TRBJ2-7	TRBD1	CASSGRQGGQNEQYF	TGTGCCAGCAGCGGGAGACAGGGGGGACAGAACGAGCAGTACTTC
TRBV28	.	TRBJ1-2	.	CASSLWGESFYGYTF	TGTGCCAGCAGTTTGTGGGGGGAATCCTTCTATGGCTACACCTTC
TRBV2	.	TRBJ2-3	.	CASSKGSWGPDTQYF	TGTGCCAGCAGTAAAGGGTCCTGGGGCCCAGATACGCAGTATTTT
TRBV19	.	TRBJ1-1	.	CASSIDYDSIDTEAFF	TGTGCCAGTAGTATAGATTATGACAGTATCGACACTGAAGCTTTCTTT
TRBV5-1	.	TRBJ2-7	TRBD1	CASSPLQGASYEQYF	TGCGCCAGCAGCCCTTTACAGGGGGCCTCCTACGAGCAGTACTTC
TRBV19	.	TRBJ2-7	TRBD1	CASSTTRTGGIYEQYF	TGTGCCAGTAGTACCACTCGGACAGGGGGGATCTACGAGCAGTACTTC
TRBV5-4	once	TRBJ1-1	TRBD1	CASSPKTGLDEAFF	TGTGCCAGCAGCCCCAAGACAGGGTTGGATGAAGCTTTCTTT
TRBV5-1	.	TRBJ2-5	.	CASSYTGTSHQETQYF	TGCGCCAGCAGCTACACAGGGACCTCCCACCAAGAGACCCAGTACTTC
TRBV5-5	.	TRBJ2-7	TRBD2	CASSPSGGTSGSYEQYF	TGTGCCAGCAGCCCGTCGGGGGGGACTAGCGGGAGCTACGAGCAGTACTTC
TRBV5-8	.	TRBJ1-1	.	CASSLRGQQSEAFF	TGTGCCAGCAGCCTGAGAGGACAGCAGTCTGAAGCTTTCTTT
TRBV14	.	TRBJ1-1	TRBD1	CASSQLLGQGEGTEAFF	TGTGCCAGCAGCCAATTACTTGGGCAGGGGGAAGGCACTGAAGCTTTCTTT
TRBV9	.	TRBJ1-1	TRBD1	CASSRQGLNTEAFF	TGTGCCAGCAGTAGACAGGGCCTGAACACTGAAGCTTTCTTT
TRBV6-5	.	TRBJ1-2	.	CASNSGQGHGYTF	TGTGCCAGCAATTCCGGTCAGGGGCATGGCTACACCTTC
TRBV11-2	.	TRBJ2-3	TRBD2	CASSLGLAGGPTDTQYF	TGTGCCAGCAGCTTAGGACTAGCGGGAGGGCCCACAGATACGCAGTATTTT
TRBV10-3	.	TRBJ1-4	.	CAIGAGTPAEKLFF	TGTGCCATCGGGGCCGGGACTCCGGCGGAAAAACTGTTTTTT
TRBV5-4	.	TRBJ1-3	.	CASSLSGINTIYF	TGTGCCAGCAGCTTATCAGGGATTAACACCATATATTTT